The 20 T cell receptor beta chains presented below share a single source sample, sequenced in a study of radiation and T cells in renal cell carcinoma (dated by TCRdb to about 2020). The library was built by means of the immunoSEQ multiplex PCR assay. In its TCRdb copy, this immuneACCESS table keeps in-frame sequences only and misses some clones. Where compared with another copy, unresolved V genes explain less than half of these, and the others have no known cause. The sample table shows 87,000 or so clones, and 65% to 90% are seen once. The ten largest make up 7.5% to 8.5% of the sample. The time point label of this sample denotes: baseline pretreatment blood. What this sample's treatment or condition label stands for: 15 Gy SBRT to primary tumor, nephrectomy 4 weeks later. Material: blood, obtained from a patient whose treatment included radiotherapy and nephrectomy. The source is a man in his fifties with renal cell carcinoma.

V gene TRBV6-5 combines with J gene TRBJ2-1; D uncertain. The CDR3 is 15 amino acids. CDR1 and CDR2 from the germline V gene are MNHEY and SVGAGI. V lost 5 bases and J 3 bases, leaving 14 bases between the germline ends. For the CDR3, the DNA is TGTGCCAGCAGTCATACATATTTCGGCTACAATGAGCAGTTCTTC. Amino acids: CASSHTYFGYNEQFF.

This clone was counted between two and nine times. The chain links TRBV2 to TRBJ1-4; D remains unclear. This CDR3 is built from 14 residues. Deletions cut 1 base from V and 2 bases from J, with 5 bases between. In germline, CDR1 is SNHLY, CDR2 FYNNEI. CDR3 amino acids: CASSEGITNEKLFF. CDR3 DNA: TGTGCCAGCAGTGAAGGGATTACTAATGAAAAACTGTTTTTT.

CDR3 sequence (DNA): TGCGCCAGCAGCTCGGCGGGAGGGGTAGGTGAGCAGTTCTTC. Its translation: CASSSAGGVGEQFF. V gene TRBV5-1 combines with J gene TRBJ2-1, with 9 bases that match TRBD2. Germline lookup yields CDR1 SGHRS and CDR2 YFSETQ. The length of the CDR3 is 14 residues. J lost 9 bases, V lost 3 bases, and 7 bases had no gene match.

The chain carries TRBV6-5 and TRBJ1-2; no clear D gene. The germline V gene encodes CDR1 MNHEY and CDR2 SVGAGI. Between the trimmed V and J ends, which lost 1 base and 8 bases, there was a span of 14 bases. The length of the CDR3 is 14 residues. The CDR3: CASSYYADFSGYTF. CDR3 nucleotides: TGTGCCAGCAGTTACTATGCAGATTTTTCGGGCTACACCTTC.

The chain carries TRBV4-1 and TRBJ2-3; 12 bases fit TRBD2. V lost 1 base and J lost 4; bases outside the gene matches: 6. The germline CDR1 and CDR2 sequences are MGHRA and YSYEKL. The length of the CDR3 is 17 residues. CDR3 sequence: CASSQAGLAGNSDTQYF. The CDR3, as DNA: TGCGCCAGCAGCCAAGCAGGACTAGCGGGAAACTCAGATACGCAGTATTTT.

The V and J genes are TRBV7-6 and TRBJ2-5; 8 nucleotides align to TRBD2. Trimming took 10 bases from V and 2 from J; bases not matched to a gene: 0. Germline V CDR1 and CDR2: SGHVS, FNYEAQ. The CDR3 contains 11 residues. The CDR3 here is CATSGQETQYF. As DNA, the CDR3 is TGTGCCACTAGCGGGCAAGAGACCCAGTACTTC.

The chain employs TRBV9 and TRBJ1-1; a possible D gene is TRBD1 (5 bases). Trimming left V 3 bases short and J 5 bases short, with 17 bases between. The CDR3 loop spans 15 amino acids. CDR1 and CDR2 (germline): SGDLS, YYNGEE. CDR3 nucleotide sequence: TGTGCCAGCAGCGCGTCAGGGCATCGAAGGACTGAAGCTTTCTTT. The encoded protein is CASSASGHRRTEAFF.

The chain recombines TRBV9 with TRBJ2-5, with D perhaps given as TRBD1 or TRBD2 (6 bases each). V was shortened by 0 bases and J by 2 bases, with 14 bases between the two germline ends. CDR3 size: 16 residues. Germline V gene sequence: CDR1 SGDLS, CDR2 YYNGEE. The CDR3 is CASSVAEGELQETQYF. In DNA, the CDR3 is TGTGCCAGCAGCGTAGCGGAGGGGGAGCTACAAGAGACCCAGTACTTC.

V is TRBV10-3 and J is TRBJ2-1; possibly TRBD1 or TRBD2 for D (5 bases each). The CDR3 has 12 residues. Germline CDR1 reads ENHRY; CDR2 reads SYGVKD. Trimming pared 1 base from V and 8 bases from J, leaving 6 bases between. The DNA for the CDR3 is TGTGCCATCAGTGAGTGGGACGATGAGCAGTTCTTC. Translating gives CAISEWDDEQFF.

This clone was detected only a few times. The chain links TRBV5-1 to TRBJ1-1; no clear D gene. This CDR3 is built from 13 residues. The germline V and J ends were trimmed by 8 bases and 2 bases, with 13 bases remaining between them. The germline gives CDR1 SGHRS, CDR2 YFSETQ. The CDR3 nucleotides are TGCGCCAGTTGGGCAGGCACCAACACTGAAGCTTTCTTT. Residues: CASWAGTNTEAFF.

The chain's CDR3 is CASCRLTDTQYF. The CDR3 DNA follows: TGTGCCAGCTGCAGGTTAACAGATACGCAGTATTTT. V and J are TRBV28 and TRBJ2-3; D not certain. V lost 8 bases to trimming and J lost 3 bases, with 9 bases between them. Germline V lookup: CDR1 MDHEN, CDR2 SYDVKM. CDR3 length: 12 amino acids.

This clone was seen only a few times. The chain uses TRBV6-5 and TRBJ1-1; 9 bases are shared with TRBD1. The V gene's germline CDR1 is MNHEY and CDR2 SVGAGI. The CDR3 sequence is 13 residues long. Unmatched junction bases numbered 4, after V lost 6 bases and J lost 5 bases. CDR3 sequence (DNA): TGTGCCAGCAGAGAACAGGGGGCGACTGAAGCTTTCTTT. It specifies CASREQGATEAFF.

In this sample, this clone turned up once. Here the CDR3 reads CASSVDPYGYTF. In DNA form, the CDR3 reads TGTGCCAGCAGCGTGGATCCTTATGGCTACACCTTC. The V call is TRBV5-8, the J call TRBJ1-2; D is unclear. From germline, CDR1 is SGHTS and CDR2 YDEGEE. Trimming cost V 4 bases and J 5 bases, with 9 bases left between them. The CDR3 is 12 residues long.

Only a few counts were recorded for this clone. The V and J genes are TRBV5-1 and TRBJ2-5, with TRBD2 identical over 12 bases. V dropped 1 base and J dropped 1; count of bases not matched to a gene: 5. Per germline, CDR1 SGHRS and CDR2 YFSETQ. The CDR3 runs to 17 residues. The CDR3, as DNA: TGCGCCAGCAGCTTGAGACTAGCGGGAGACCCCCAAGAGACCCAGTACTTC. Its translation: CASSLRLAGDPQETQYF.

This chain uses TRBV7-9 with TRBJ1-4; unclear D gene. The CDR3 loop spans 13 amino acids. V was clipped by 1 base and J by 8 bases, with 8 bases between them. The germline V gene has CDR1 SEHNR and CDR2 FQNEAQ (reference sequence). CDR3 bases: TGTGCCAGCAGCTTAGGTATTGACGAAAAACTGTTTTTT. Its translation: CASSLGIDEKLFF. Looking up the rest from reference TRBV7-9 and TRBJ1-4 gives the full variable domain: DTGVSQNPRHKITKRGQNVTFRCDPISEHNRLYWYRQTLGQGPEFLTYFQNEAQLEKSRLLSDRFSAERPKGSFSTLEIQRTEQGDSAMYLCASSLGIDEKLFFGSGTQLSVL.

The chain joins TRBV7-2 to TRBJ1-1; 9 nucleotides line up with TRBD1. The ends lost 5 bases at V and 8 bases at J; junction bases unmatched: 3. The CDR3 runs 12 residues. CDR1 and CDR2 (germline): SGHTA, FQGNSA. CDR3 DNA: TGTGCCAGCAGCCGGGACAGGGTGGAAGCTTTCTTT. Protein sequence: CASSRDRVEAFF.

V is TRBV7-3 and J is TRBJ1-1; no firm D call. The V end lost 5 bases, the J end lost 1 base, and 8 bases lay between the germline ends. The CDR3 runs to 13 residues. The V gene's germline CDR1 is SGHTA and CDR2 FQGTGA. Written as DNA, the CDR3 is TGTGCCAGCAGCCACGGGTCGAACACTGAAGCTTTCTTT. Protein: CASSHGSNTEAFF. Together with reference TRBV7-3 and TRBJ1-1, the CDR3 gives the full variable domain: GAGVSQTPSNKVTEKGKYVELRCDPISGHTALYWYRQSLGQGPEFLIYFQGTGAADDSGLPNDRFFAVRPEGSVSTLKIQRTERGDSAVYLCASSHGSNTEAFFGQGTRLTVV.

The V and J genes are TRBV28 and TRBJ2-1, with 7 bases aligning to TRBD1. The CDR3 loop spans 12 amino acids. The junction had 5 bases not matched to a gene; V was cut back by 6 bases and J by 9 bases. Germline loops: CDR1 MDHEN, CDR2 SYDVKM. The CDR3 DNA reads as TGTGCCAGCAGGAGACAGGGCATTGAGCAGTTCTTC. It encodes CASRRQGIEQFF. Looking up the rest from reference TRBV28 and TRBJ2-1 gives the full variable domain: DVKVTQSSRYLVKRTGEKVFLECVQDMDHENMFWYRQDPGLGLRLIYFSYDVKMKEKGDIPEGYSVSREKKERFSLILESASTNQTSMYLCASRRQGIEQFFGPGTRLTVL.

The CDR3 DNA reads as TGTGCCAGCAGCGTAGATTACAGGGAGGACGAGCAGTACTTC. Residues: CASSVDYREDEQYF. The chain couples TRBV9 to TRBJ2-7; D could derive from TRBD1 or TRBD2 (6 bases each). CDR3 length: 14 residues. CDR1 and CDR2 (germline): SGDLS, YYNGEE. With 0 bases removed from V and 5 bases from J, the gap between germline ends came to 12 bases.

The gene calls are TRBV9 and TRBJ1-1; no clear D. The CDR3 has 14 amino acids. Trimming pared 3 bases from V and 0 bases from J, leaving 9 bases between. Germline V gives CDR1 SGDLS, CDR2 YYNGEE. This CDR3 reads CASSGQGLNTEAFF. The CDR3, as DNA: TGTGCCAGCAGCGGACAAGGATTGAACACTGAAGCTTTCTTT.